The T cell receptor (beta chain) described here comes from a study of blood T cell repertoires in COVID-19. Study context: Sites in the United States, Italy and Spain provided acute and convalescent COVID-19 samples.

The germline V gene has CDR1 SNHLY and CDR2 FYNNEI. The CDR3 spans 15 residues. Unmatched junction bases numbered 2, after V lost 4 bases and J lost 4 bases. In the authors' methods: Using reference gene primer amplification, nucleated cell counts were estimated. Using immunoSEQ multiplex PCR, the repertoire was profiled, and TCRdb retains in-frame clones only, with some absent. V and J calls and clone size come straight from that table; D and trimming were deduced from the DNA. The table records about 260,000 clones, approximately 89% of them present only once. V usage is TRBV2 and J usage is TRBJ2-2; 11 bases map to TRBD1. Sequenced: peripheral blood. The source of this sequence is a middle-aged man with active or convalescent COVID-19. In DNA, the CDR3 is TGTGCCAGCAGTGGCGGGACAGGGGGCACCGGGGAGCTGTTTTTT. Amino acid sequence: CASSGGTGGTGELFF.